The rows below give T cell receptor beta chains drawn from one sample of a study of neurological immune-mediated disorders. One entry per CDR3 protein results from TCRdb running MiXCR on the 5' RACE reads. The table has under 130,000 distinct CDR3 sequences, more than 10% seen once; the top ten hold 3.1%. Sequencing was carried out using PBMCs. Receptors were obtained from a female donor with HTLV-1-associated myelopathy (HAM/TSP). The CDR3 runs from the conserved cysteine through the conserved F or W. The D gene is left open where the match is weak. Not all rows give a size; the values are once, few, many and, for expanded clones, a class.

cdr3_length,v_call,j_call,d_call,clone_size,cdr3_nt,cdr3_aa
14,TRBV9,TRBJ1-2,NA,NA,TGTGCCAGCAGCCCCCGGACAGAGAGCTATGGCTACACCTTC,CASSPRTESYGYTF
16,TRBV20-1,TRBJ1-1,NA,many,TGCAGTGCCCCTAGAGTGGGGGGCGCGGCTGGATCTGAAGCTTTCTTT,CSAPRVGGAAGSEAFF
15,TRBV5-1,TRBJ2-5,TRBD2,many,TGCGCCAGCAGCTGGAGCGGGGACCACCAAGAGACCCAGTACTTC,CASSWSGDHQETQYF
13,TRBV7-8,TRBJ2-7,NA,many,TGTGCCAGCAGCCCCCCCCTGCGTTCCGAGCAGTACTTC,CASSPPLRSEQYF
12,TRBV7-8,TRBJ2-1,NA,NA,TGTGCCAGCAGCCCACTCGGGAATGAGCAGTTCTTC,CASSPLGNEQFF
13,TRBV5-6,TRBJ2-3,NA,many,TGTGCCAGCAGCGCGGACCTCACAGATACGCAGTATTTT,CASSADLTDTQYF
13,TRBV2,TRBJ2-1,NA,many,TGTGCCAGCAGTGGACAGAGAATGGTCGAGCAGTTCTTC,CASSGQRMVEQFF
15,TRBV7-2,TRBJ2-1,NA,many,TGTGCCAGCAGCTTATGGGTGGTTTCCTACAATGAGCAGTTCTTC,CASSLWVVSYNEQFF
12,TRBV19,TRBJ2-5,NA,few,TGTGCCAGTAGTATGAATGGGGAGACCCAGTACTTC,CASSMNGETQYF
15,TRBV5-1,TRBJ2-3,NA,many,TGCGCCAGCAGCTTGGTTGGGAGAGACGCAGATACGCAGTATTTT,CASSLVGRDADTQYF
16,TRBV9,TRBJ2-2,TRBD2,many,TGTGCCAGCAGCGTTCCGGCGGGGGGAAACACCGGGGAGCTGTTTTTT,CASSVPAGGNTGELFF
13,TRBV7-2,TRBJ1-6,NA,many,TGTGCCTCGATCCGGGACGGGAATTCACCCCTCCACTTT,CASIRDGNSPLHF
17,TRBV12-3/TRBV12-4,TRBJ2-1,NA,many,TGTGCCAGCAGTGCCCACTATGGGGGGGGGCTTTTCGATGAGCAGTTCTTC,CASSAHYGGGLFDEQFF
14,TRBV18,TRBJ1-4,NA,many,TGTGCCAGCTCACCTGATACAGGGAGCGAAAAACTGTTTTTT,CASSPDTGSEKLFF
14,TRBV5-1,TRBJ1-4,NA,many,TGCGCCAGCAGCTGGGACGGTCGTAATGAAAAACTGTTTTTT,CASSWDGRNEKLFF
12,TRBV10-3,TRBJ2-1,NA,many,TGTGCCATCAGTGACCCTGCGGGGGAGCAGTTCTTC,CAISDPAGEQFF
16,TRBV27,TRBJ1-2,NA,many,TGTGCCAGCAGTTTCCGCATCAACGGGGCTCAAGGAGGCTACACCTTC,CASSFRINGAQGGYTF
17,TRBV28,TRBJ2-7,NA,few,TGTGCCAGCAGTTTATATAGGACGGGATGCAGTTCCTACGAGCAGTACTTC,CASSLYRTGCSSYEQYF
12,TRBV5-1,TRBJ1-2,NA,many,TGCGCCAGCAGCTTGCAGGGAGGAGGCTACACCTTC,CASSLQGGGYTF
12,TRBV12-3/TRBV12-4,TRBJ1-1,NA,many,TGTGCCAGCAGTTTAGGCTACACTGAAGCTTTCTTT,CASSLGYTEAFF
13,TRBV11-2,TRBJ1-1,NA,many,TGTGCCAGCAGCTTTATCTTAAACACTGAAGCTTTCTTT,CASSFILNTEAFF
12,TRBV20-1,TRBJ2-1,NA,NA,TGCAGTGCTAGATCCCGGGTTGGTGTGCAGTTCTTC,CSARSRVGVQFF
13,TRBV5-4,TRBJ2-5,NA,few,TGTGCCAGCAGCCCGGGGGAGGCGGGGACCCAGTACTTC,CASSPGEAGTQYF
15,TRBV5-5,TRBJ2-7,NA,many,TGTGCCAGCAGCTTTCGATCAGACACCGACTACGAGCAGTACTTC,CASSFRSDTDYEQYF
16,TRBV6-1,TRBJ1-2,TRBD1,many,TGTGCCAGCAGTGAAAAAAGGGGGGACAGCGCCTATGGCTACACCTTC,CASSEKRGDSAYGYTF
13,TRBV4-1,TRBJ1-4,NA,many,TGCGCCAGCAGCCAGGGTCCCAATGAAAAACTGTTTTTT,CASSQGPNEKLFF
17,TRBV7-2,TRBJ2-7,TRBD2,many,TGTGCCAGCAGCTTAGGACTAGCGGGGGGTATTCCTACGAAACAGTACTTC,CASSLGLAGGIPTKQYF
17,TRBV6-1,TRBJ1-1,TRBD1,many,TGTGCCAGCAGTGAAACGACAGGGTGGGGGGGTCGGTCTGAAGCTTTCTTT,CASSETTGWGGRSEAFF
14,TRBV7-2,TRBJ2-1,NA,many,TGTGCCAGCAGCTCCTATTCTCCGGGGTATGAGCAGTTCTTC,CASSSYSPGYEQFF
16,TRBV5-1,TRBJ1-6,TRBD1,many,TGCGCCAGCAGCTTGGGACCCGGGACAGGGGGTTCACCCCTCCACTTT,CASSLGPGTGGSPLHF
15,TRBV20-1,TRBJ2-1,NA,many,TGCAGTGCTAGGATTCTCGTACCTGAATCGAATGAGCAGTTCTTC,CSARILVPESNEQFF
13,TRBV19,TRBJ2-5,NA,NA,TGTGCCAGTAGTAAAACAGGGATGGAGACCCAGTACTTC,CASSKTGMETQYF
18,TRBV12-3/TRBV12-4,TRBJ2-5,TRBD2,many,TGTGCCAGCAGCTCCGCTAGCGGGGGGGCCGTCTTAAGAGAGACCCAGTACTTC,CASSSASGGAVLRETQYF
16,TRBV28,TRBJ1-4,TRBD1,many,TGTGCCAGCAGTTCGCCGGGACAGGGGACGGTTGAAAAACTGTTTTTT,CASSSPGQGTVEKLFF
16,TRBV5-6,TRBJ1-2,NA,many,TGTGCCAGCACCAGGAAGGGGCGAAGTAGTAACTATGGCTACACCTTC,CASTRKGRSSNYGYTF
16,TRBV5-1,TRBJ2-2,TRBD2,NA,TGCGCCAGCACCAGACGGACTAGCGAATCGACCGGGGAGCTGTTTTTT,CASTRRTSESTGELFF
12,TRBV2,TRBJ2-7,NA,NA,TGTGCCAGCAGTGATTTAGAGGGCGAGCAGTACTTC,CASSDLEGEQYF
11,TRBV20-1,TRBJ2-1,NA,many,TGCAGTGCTAGGGACTTTCGTGAGCAGTTCTTC,CSARDFREQFF
13,TRBV4-1,TRBJ1-5,NA,NA,TGCGCCAGCAGCCCCCTTAATGATCTGCCCCAACATTTT,CASSPLNDLPQHF
15,TRBV5-1,TRBJ2-2,NA,many,TGCGCCAGCAGCTTGAAAGCTTCGGGGGCCGGGGAGCTGTTTTTT,CASSLKASGAGELFF
17,TRBV14,TRBJ2-6,NA,NA,TGTGCCAGCAGCCAAGACGTCAGGACAACTGGGGCCAACGTCCTGACTTTC,CASSQDVRTTGANVLTF
19,TRBV12-3/TRBV12-4,TRBJ1-6,NA,many,TGTGCCAGCAGTTCACACCAGGGATCCTTCCAAGACTATAATTCACCCCTCCACTTT,CASSSHQGSFQDYNSPLHF
14,TRBV20-1,TRBJ1-2,TRBD1,NA,TGCAGTGCTGGCCCGGACAGGGGAAACTATGGCTACACCTTC,CSAGPDRGNYGYTF
14,TRBV6-1,TRBJ1-1,NA,NA,TGTGCCAGCAGTGATTCGGAAAGGAGAACTGAAGCTTTCTTT,CASSDSERRTEAFF
16,TRBV24-1,TRBJ2-1,TRBD1,medium-sized,TGTGCCACCAGTGATTTGGGGACAGGGGGTGGCGATGAGCAGTTCTTC,CATSDLGTGGGDEQFF
14,TRBV20-1,TRBJ1-1,NA,many,TGCAGTGCTAGGGACTACATCGGGCACACTGAAGCTTTCTTT,CSARDYIGHTEAFF
11,TRBV28,TRBJ2-1,NA,few,TGTGCCAGCAGCGGACGGGGGGAGCAGTTCTTC,CASSGRGEQFF
14,TRBV4-1,TRBJ2-5,TRBD1,many,TGCGCCAGCAGCAACGGACAGGGCCAAGAGACCCAGTACTTC,CASSNGQGQETQYF
12,TRBV5-1,TRBJ2-1,NA,many,TGCGCCAGCAGCCGGGCGGGAAATGAGCAGTTCTTC,CASSRAGNEQFF
15,TRBV9,TRBJ2-1,NA,NA,TGTGCCAGCAGCGCCGGAATAGCTGCTTACAATGAGCAGTTCTTC,CASSAGIAAYNEQFF
14,TRBV5-1,TRBJ2-1,NA,many,TGCGCCAGCAGTTGGGGGGCCTCCTACAATGAGCAGTTCTTC,CASSWGASYNEQFF
14,TRBV6-5,TRBJ2-3,NA,many,TGTGCCGCATCTGACGGGGCGCGGGCAGATACGCAGTATTTT,CAASDGARADTQYF
15,TRBV2,TRBJ2-7,NA,many,TGTGCCAGCAGTGGCTACGGGCTTCCTAGGGACGAGCAGTACTTC,CASSGYGLPRDEQYF
15,TRBV6-2/TRBV6-3,TRBJ2-1,TRBD1,NA,TGTGCCAGCAGAGTATCCGGGACAGGGGAAAATGAGCAGTTCTTC,CASRVSGTGENEQFF
13,TRBV20-1,TRBJ1-2,TRBD1,many,TGCAGTGCCACGGACAGGGAAGACTATGGCTACACCTTC,CSATDREDYGYTF
16,TRBV7-8,TRBJ2-1,NA,many,TGTGCCAGCAGCCACCTCCGGGACACCCGGAACAATGAGCAGTTCTTC,CASSHLRDTRNNEQFF
20,TRBV6-6,TRBJ2-1,TRBD2,few,TGTGCCAGCAGTCCCAGGGCGCTAGCGGGGGGGTATAGCTCCTACAATGAGCAGTTCTTC,CASSPRALAGGYSSYNEQFF
15,TRBV9,TRBJ2-1,TRBD2,many,TGTGCCAGCGCGGGGGGACTAGCCTCCTACAATGAGCAGTTCTTC,CASAGGLASYNEQFF
15,TRBV5-1,TRBJ2-7,NA,NA,TGCGTCAGCAGCTTGTGGATTAGGAGCTCCTACGAGCAGTACTTC,CVSSLWIRSSYEQYF